This entry lists 17 T cell receptor beta chains sequenced from one sample in a study of T-cell reconstitution after alpha-beta-depleted transplantation in children. TCRbeta library preparation incorporated unique molecular identifiers. MiXCR, run by TCRdb on the PCR reads, gives a single entry per CDR3 protein. The sample shows hundreds of thousands of distinct CDR3 sequences, around 16% of them seen only once. The sample in question was PBMCs, mostly from graft donor cells, obtained 360 days after TCRalphabeta/CD19-depleted stem cell transplant. The receptor source for this set is a male patient under 10 years old who had a stem cell transplant for acute lymphoblastic leukemia, so the T cells may come from the graft donor.

The CDR3 is CASSDSAGQGSGIYSNQPQHF. CDR3 coding DNA: TGTGCCAGCAGTGACTCGGCGGGACAGGGGTCCGGGATTTATAGCAATCAGCCCCAGCATTTT. This sequence joins TRBV6-4 and TRBJ1-5; TRBD1 matches 10 bases. Germline CDR1 MRHNA, CDR2 SNTAGT. This CDR3 is 21 amino acids long. Losses at the gene ends were 0 bases for V and 0 bases for J; bases not matched to a gene: 14.

This clonotype came up many times. This rearrangement joins TRBV12-3 or TRBV12-4 to TRBJ2-5, with 7 positions matching TRBD1. The V segment lost 5 bases and the J segment 0 bases; nucleotides outside the gene matches: 9. The CDR3 contains 16 residues. For the CDR3, the DNA is TGTGCCAGCAGTCCTCGGACAGGCACCCACCAAGAGACCCAGTACTTC. Protein sequence: CASSPRTGTHQETQYF.

The V call is TRBV24-1, the J call TRBJ2-1; D is unresolved. Per germline, CDR1 KGHDR and CDR2 SFDVKD. This CDR3 is built from 13 residues. V dropped 2 bases and J dropped 10 bases, with 11 bases sitting between them. The CDR3 nucleotides are TGTGCCACCAGTGATTCTCCGTCCAGGGAGCAGTTCTTC. This gives the protein CATSDSPSREQFF.

This clonotype came up a few times. The chain recombines TRBV5-1 with TRBJ2-1; TRBD2 agrees at 9 bases. J lost 1 base, V lost 1 base, and 6 bases had no gene match. CDR1 and CDR2 from the germline V gene are SGHRS and YFSETQ. The CDR3 contains 17 residues. CDR3 protein: CASSLFNSGGSYNEQFF. CDR3 DNA: TGCGCCAGCAGCTTGTTTAATAGCGGGGGATCCTACAATGAGCAGTTCTTC.

The chain is built from TRBV7-9 and TRBJ2-3; D unclear. The CDR3 extends over 14 amino acids. With 2 bases removed from V and 3 bases from J, the gap between germline ends came to 9 bases. Germline loops: CDR1 SEHNR, CDR2 FQNEAQ (reference sequence). CDR3 in DNA: TGTGCCAGCAGCTTATGGGGTCCGACAGATACGCAGTATTTT. Amino acids: CASSLWGPTDTQYF.

Ten or more counts support this clonotype. The V call is TRBV13, the J call TRBJ2-7; TRBD1 matches at 8 bases. Trimming took 2 bases from V and 4 from J; bases not matched to a gene: 10. CDR3 size: 16 residues. CDR1 and CDR2 (germline): PRHDT, FYEKMQ (reference sequence). The CDR3 region has the DNA TGTGCCAGCAGCTTAAGAAGGACAGGGTTATGGTACGAGCAGTACTTC. Protein sequence: CASSLRRTGLWYEQYF.

This clonotype has a handful of counts. J is TRBJ2-1 and V is TRBV4-2; no definite D call. The CDR3 has 12 residues. Germline CDR1 and CDR2: LGHNA and YNFKEQ. Trimming pared 6 bases from V and 7 bases from J, leaving 10 bases between. The CDR3: CASSGPPNEQFF. DNA for the CDR3: TGTGCCAGCAGTGGACCCCCAAATGAGCAGTTCTTC.

This clonotype was found many times. V and J are TRBV12-3 or TRBV12-4 and TRBJ2-5, with TRBD2 matching over 10 bases. The V and J ends lost 6 bases and 5 bases, in that order; junction bases with no gene match: 15. This CDR3 spans 17 amino acids. CDR3 loop: CASRPAGASGSWETQYF. The CDR3 nucleotides read TGTGCCAGCAGGCCTGCCGGGGCTAGCGGGAGTTGGGAGACCCAGTACTTC.

The chain combines TRBV9 with TRBJ2-7; D may be TRBD1 (6 bases). With 4 bases removed from V and 3 bases from J, the gap between germline ends came to 17 bases. Germline CDR1 SGDLS, CDR2 YYNGEE. This CDR3 spans 15 amino acids. The CDR3 loop reads CASSSHLTGDYEQYF. CDR3 coding DNA: TGTGCCAGCAGCTCCCATTTGACAGGTGACTACGAGCAGTACTTC. Together with reference TRBV9 and TRBJ2-7, the CDR3 gives the full variable domain: DSGVTQTPKHLITATGQRVTLRCSPRSGDLSVYWYQQSLDQGLQFLIQYYNGEERAKGNILERFSAQQFPDLHSELNLSSLELGDSALYFCASSSHLTGDYEQYFGPGTRLTVT.

This clonotype was counted a few times. The V call is TRBV21-1, the J call TRBJ1-2; the table's D call TRBD1 went unverified against the DNA. TRBV21-1 is recorded as a pseudogene. CDR3 length equals 15 residues. CDR3: CASIISDSPNYGYTF. CDR3 nucleotides: TGTGCCAGCATCATATCGGACAGCCCTAACTATGGCTACACCTTC.

The sample holds many counts of this clonotype. The chain employs TRBV7-9 and TRBJ2-2; no clear D. The germline V gene has CDR1 SEHNR and CDR2 FQNEAQ (reference sequence). The CDR3 covers 16 residues. Trimming shortened V by 5 bases and J by 8 bases, and 21 bases separated the two germline ends. DNA for the CDR3: TGTGCCAGCAGCCTTATGCCCCTGGCCTACAGAGGGGAGCTGTTTTTT. This gives the protein CASSLMPLAYRGELFF.

This clonotype was seen more than once but under ten times. The rearrangement joins TRBV2 to TRBJ2-5, with D possibly being TRBD1 (6 bases). Trimming took off 8 bases at V and 4 bases at J, with 20 bases between the two ends. The germline V gene has CDR1 SNHLY and CDR2 FYNNEI. The CDR3 sequence is 15 residues long. This CDR3 is CASAQGAFSSETQYF. The CDR3 DNA sequence: TGTGCCAGCGCACAGGGAGCGTTCAGTTCAGAGACCCAGTACTTC.

This clonotype has just a few counts. V is TRBV4-3 and J is TRBJ2-3, with D possibly matching TRBD2 (5 bases). Trimming stripped 0 bases from V and 2 bases from J, with 15 bases between. The CDR3 length is 17 residues. The germline CDR1 and CDR2 sequences are LGHNA and YSLEER. The CDR3 spells CASSQDHGVLDTDTQYF. The CDR3 DNA is TGCGCCAGCAGCCAAGATCACGGGGTGCTCGACACAGATACGCAGTATTTT.

V usage is TRBV2 and J usage is TRBJ2-1; no clear D gene. The germline CDR1 and CDR2 sequences are SNHLY and FYNNEI. V shed 1 base and J shed 0 bases, with 4 bases lying between them. The CDR3 loop spans 14 amino acids. CDR3 region: CASSEGYSYNEQFF. In DNA, the CDR3 is TGTGCCAGCAGTGAAGGGTACTCCTACAATGAGCAGTTCTTC. Variable domain in full (rest from reference TRBV2 and TRBJ2-1): EPEVTQTPSHQVTQMGQEVILRCVPISNHLYFYWYRQILGQKVEFLVSFYNNEISEKSEIFDDQFSVERPDGSNFTLKIRSTKLEDSAMYFCASSEGYSYNEQFFGPGTRLTVL.

This clonotype was counted a few times. V gene TRBV20-1 combines with J gene TRBJ2-7; D not certain. This CDR3 comprises 13 residues. V was trimmed by 1 base and J by 2 bases, leaving 9 bases between them. The V gene's germline CDR1 is DFQATT and CDR2 SNEGSKA (reference sequence). CDR3 DNA sequence: TGCAGTGCTAGAGGTACTCGCGCCTACGAGCAGTACTTC. This gives the protein CSARGTRAYEQYF.

This clonotype was seen at least ten times. This chain joins TRBV6-5 and TRBJ1-4; TRBD1 agrees at 7 bases. Germline CDR1 and CDR2: MNHEY and SVGAGI. V was clipped by 6 bases and J by 5 bases; unmatched bases: 15. The CDR3 runs to 17 residues. This chain's CDR3 is CASSPKGGGWRNEKLFF. The DNA of the CDR3 is TGTGCCAGCAGCCCGAAGGGAGGGGGCTGGCGCAATGAAAAACTGTTTTTT.

The chain couples TRBV11-2 to TRBJ2-1; D gene uncertain. The CDR3 loop spans 15 amino acids. V was trimmed by 3 bases and J by 1 base, leaving 10 bases between them. Germline V gives CDR1 SGHAT, CDR2 FQNNGV. This chain's CDR3 is CASSFSEGSYNEQFF. The CDR3 coding sequence is TGTGCCAGCAGCTTTTCGGAAGGGTCCTACAATGAGCAGTTCTTC. Complete variable domain (other parts from reference TRBV11-2 and TRBJ2-1): EAGVAQSPRYKIIEKRQSVAFWCNPISGHATLYWYQQILGQGPKLLIQFQNNGVVDDSQLPKDRFSAERLKGVDSTLKIQPAKLEDSAVYLCASSFSEGSYNEQFFGPGTRLTVL.